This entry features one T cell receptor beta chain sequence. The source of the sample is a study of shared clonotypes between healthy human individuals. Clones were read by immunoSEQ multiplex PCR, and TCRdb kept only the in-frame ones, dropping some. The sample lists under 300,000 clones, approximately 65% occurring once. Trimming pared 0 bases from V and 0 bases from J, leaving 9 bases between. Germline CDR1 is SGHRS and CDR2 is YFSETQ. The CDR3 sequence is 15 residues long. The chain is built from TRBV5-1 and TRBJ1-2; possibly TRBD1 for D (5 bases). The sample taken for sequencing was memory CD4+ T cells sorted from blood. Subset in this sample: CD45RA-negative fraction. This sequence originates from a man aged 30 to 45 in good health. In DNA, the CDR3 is TGCGCCAGCAGCTTGGGTTCAGGGTCTAACTATGGCTACACCTTC. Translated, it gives CASSLGSGSNYGYTF.